This passage covers 30 T cell receptor beta chains from one sample sequenced in a study of blood T cell repertoires in COVID-19. This table comes from immunoSEQ multiplex PCR, and its TCRdb copy is limited to in-frame clones, with some not included. Seen here are about 190,000 clones, approximately 88% observed once, and the top ten hold about 3.5%. The sample consisted of PBMCs or T cells enriched from blood (not recorded which). The receptor set was obtained from a young woman who had recovered from COVID-19.

This clone has a single count. The chain carries TRBV5-1 and TRBJ2-7; 11 bases map to TRBD2. CDR1 SGHRS and CDR2 YFSETQ come from the germline V gene. With V trimmed by 0 bases and J by 0 bases, 8 bases remained unmatched. The CDR3 consists of 18 residues. In DNA form, the CDR3 reads TGCGCCAGCAGCTTGGGGGGACTAGCGGAGGGCAGCTCCTACGAGCAGTACTTC. As protein: CASSLGGLAEGSSYEQYF.

Here the CDR3 reads CASSLRGRPNSGNTIYF. The CDR3 DNA is TGTGCCAGCAGCCTCCGTGGCCGTCCCAACTCTGGAAACACCATATATTTT. The genes are TRBV9 and TRBJ1-3; D gene unclear. V shed 4 bases and J shed 0 bases, with 17 bases lying between them. Per the germline V gene, CDR1 is SGDLS and CDR2 is YYNGEE. The length of the CDR3 is 17 residues.

This chain links TRBV5-4 with TRBJ2-5, with a tentative D call TRBD2 (7 bases). This CDR3 has 15 amino acids. With 4 bases removed from V and 3 bases from J, the gap between germline ends came to 16 bases. Looked up from germline, CDR1 is SGHNT and CDR2 is YYREEE (reference sequence). In nucleotides, the CDR3 is TGTGCCAGCAGCCCCCCCGGGGGGCGGAAAGAGACCCAGTACTTC. This translates into CASSPPGGRKETQYF.

The CDR3 nucleotides read TGTGCCAGCAGCTTTCCAGGGGGCTTCTATGGCTACACCTTC. Protein sequence: CASSFPGGFYGYTF. The chain links TRBV5-6 to TRBJ1-2; 8 bases fit TRBD1. V trimming: 2 bases; J trimming: 4 bases; junction bases outside the gene matches: 4. The CDR3 runs 14 residues. Germline V gives CDR1 SGHDT, CDR2 YYEEEE.

A single count supports this clone. CDR3 nucleotide sequence: TGCGCCAGCAGCTTGAGCGGGGGTAATGAAAAACTGTTTTTT. Its translation is CASSLSGGNEKLFF. The V and J genes are TRBV5-1 and TRBJ1-4; weak D call: TRBD1 (5 bases). Germline CDR1 SGHRS, CDR2 YFSETQ. V lost 1 base to trimming and J lost 4 bases, with 8 bases between them. This CDR3 comprises 14 residues.

The chain links TRBV28 to TRBJ1-2, with D perhaps matching TRBD1 (5 bases). CDR3 length equals 14 residues. Germline assignment: CDR1 MDHEN and CDR2 SYDVKM. Trimming pared 7 bases from V and 6 bases from J, leaving 18 bases between. The CDR3 loop is CASTPAGVQDGYTF. The CDR3 nucleotides read TGTGCCAGCACTCCGGCGGGGGTACAGGATGGCTACACCTTC.

The chain joins TRBV2 to TRBJ2-2; no clear D. The germline V gene encodes CDR1 SNHLY and CDR2 FYNNEI. The length of the CDR3 is 15 residues. V was clipped by 1 base and J by 3 bases, with 9 bases between them. The CDR3 DNA follows: TGTGCCAGCAGTGAAGTGGCGGTTCACACCGGGGAGCTGTTTTTT. As protein: CASSEVAVHTGELFF.

The chain is built from TRBV2 and TRBJ1-2; 10 nucleotides line up with TRBD1. Trimming removed 8 bases from V and 9 bases from J; junction bases left unmatched: 21. Germline V lookup: CDR1 SNHLY, CDR2 FYNNEI. The CDR3 is made up of 17 amino acids. The CDR3 protein is CASVGVDRGSLGSSYTF. The CDR3, as DNA: TGTGCCAGCGTGGGAGTGGACAGGGGGTCCCTTGGTAGTAGCTACACCTTC.

The chain couples TRBV12-3 or TRBV12-4 to TRBJ1-2; D remains unclear. Trimming shortened V by 6 bases and J by 4 bases, and 9 bases separated the two germline ends. This CDR3 is built from 12 residues. The CDR3, as DNA: TGTGCCAGCAGCCCGGGATTCTATGGCTACACCTTC. Protein sequence: CASSPGFYGYTF.

The chain combines TRBV2 with TRBJ1-5; possibly TRBD1 for D (5 bases). Germline V gives CDR1 SNHLY, CDR2 FYNNEI. The CDR3 extends over 14 amino acids. The V end lost 4 bases, the J end lost 6 bases, and 13 bases lay between the germline ends. The CDR3 spells CASSGTGVVQPQHF. CDR3 bases: TGTGCCAGCAGTGGAACAGGTGTTGTTCAGCCCCAGCATTTT. The full variable domain, in which reference TRBV2 and TRBJ1-5 provide the parts outside the CDR3, is EPEVTQTPSHQVTQMGQEVILRCVPISNHLYFYWYRQILGQKVEFLVSFYNNEISEKSEIFDDQFSVERPDGSNFTLKIRSTKLEDSAMYFCASSGTGVVQPQHFGDGTRLSIL.

V and J are TRBV29-1 and TRBJ2-7; maybe TRBD1 (6 bases). Germline CDR1 is SQVTM and CDR2 is ANQGSEA. V lost 5 bases, J lost 1 base, and 15 bases lay in between. The CDR3 is 14 residues long. DNA for the CDR3: TGCAGCGTTAGACATCAGGGGACGTCCTACGAGCAGTACTTC. Protein sequence: CSVRHQGTSYEQYF.

The genes are TRBV7-8 and TRBJ2-5, with D perhaps TRBD1 (5 bases). CDR3 size: 13 residues. Per the germline V gene, CDR1 is SGHVS and CDR2 is FQNEAQ. V was shortened by 2 bases and J by 5 bases, with 9 bases between the two germline ends. The CDR3 spells CASSLHQGETQYF. The DNA for the CDR3 is TGTGCCAGCAGCTTACATCAGGGTGAGACCCAGTACTTC.

V is TRBV5-1 and J is TRBJ1-6; D is perhaps TRBD1 (6 bases). The CDR3 length is 15 residues. Germline V gene data show CDR1 as SGHRS and CDR2 as YFSETQ. The ends were cut back, 0 bases at V and 3 bases at J, with 7 bases in the middle. The CDR3 region is CASSLDRVYNSPLHF. DNA of the CDR3: TGCGCCAGCAGCTTGGACAGGGTCTATAATTCACCCCTCCACTTT.

V and J are TRBV15 and TRBJ1-2; 8 positions agree with TRBD1. This CDR3 comprises 17 residues. Germline V gene lookup returns CDR1 LNHNV and CDR2 YYDKDF (reference sequence). V dropped 3 bases and J dropped 5; count of bases not matched to a gene: 14. CDR3 nucleotides: TGTGCCACCAGCAGTGGGGTGGGGCCAGGGGGCCTTTATGGCTACACCTTC. It codes for CATSSGVGPGGLYGYTF.

The chain has TRBV7-9 and TRBJ1-5, with a weak D call TRBD1 (6 bases). V was shortened by 5 bases and J by 4 bases, with 12 bases between the two germline ends. Germline CDR1 and CDR2: SEHNR and FQNEAQ (reference sequence). CDR3 length: 14 residues. The CDR3: CASSPGTTNQPQHF. In DNA form, the CDR3 reads TGTGCCAGCAGCCCCGGGACAACGAATCAGCCCCAGCATTTT.

This chain links TRBV19 with TRBJ1-5; 9 bases agree with TRBD1. This CDR3 is 16 amino acids long. The J segment lost 3 bases and the V segment lost 3 bases, leaving 6 bases of the junction unmatched. Germline-derived CDR1 and CDR2 are LNHDA and SQIVND (reference sequence). The CDR3 nucleotides are TGTGCCAGTAGTATCGTGGACAGGGGTTCCAATCAGCCCCAGCATTTT. Amino acids: CASSIVDRGSNQPQHF.

The DNA for the CDR3 is TGTGCCAGCCAAGGGGGCGCAGGTACCTACAATGAGCAGTTCTTC. Its translation is CASQGGAGTYNEQFF. The V gene is TRBV19, the J gene TRBJ2-1, with 7 bases aligning to TRBD1. The CDR3 extends over 15 amino acids. The germline V gene encodes CDR1 LNHDA and CDR2 SQIVND (reference sequence). J lost 2 bases, V lost 9 bases, and 10 bases had no gene match.

V is TRBV29-1 and J is TRBJ2-7; the match to TRBD1 covers 7 bases. Per the germline V gene, CDR1 is SQVTM and CDR2 is ANQGSEA. CDR3 length: 12 amino acids. Trimming took 5 bases from V and 6 from J; bases not matched to a gene: 7. DNA of the CDR3: TGCAGCGTTCAGCAGGGGGTGGGCGAGCAGTACTTC. Translating gives CSVQQGVGEQYF.

V usage is TRBV10-1 and J usage is TRBJ1-2; possible D gene TRBD1, 5 bases. The length of the CDR3 is 16 residues. The V end was cut by 6 bases, the J end by 0 bases, with 17 bases between. The germline CDR1 and CDR2 sequences are WNHNN and SYGVQD (reference sequence). The CDR3 DNA reads TGCGCCAGCAGGACCCTGAGGACACAACCTAACTATGGCTACACCTTC. Translation gives CASRTLRTQPNYGYTF.

This clone was recorded once. The chain carries TRBV6-4 and TRBJ2-1, with 7 bases fitting TRBD2. The CDR3 runs 15 residues. Germline V CDR1 and CDR2: MRHNA, SNTAGT. V was clipped by 3 bases and J by 4 bases; unmatched bases: 6. In nucleotides, the CDR3 is TGTGCCAGCAGTGAACAGCGGGGCTCGTACAATGAGCAGTTCTTC. Amino acid sequence: CASSEQRGSYNEQFF.

The CDR3 protein is CASSPIVGARRETQYF. The CDR3 DNA is TGCGCCAGCAGCCCGATCGTGGGGGCCCGCCGGGAGACCCAGTACTTC. The V call is TRBV4-1, the J call TRBJ2-5; a possible D gene is TRBD1 (6 bases). Trimming took 4 bases from V and 5 from J, leaving 20 bases between them. This CDR3 has 16 amino acids. Germline CDR1 is MGHRA and CDR2 is YSYEKL.

The V and J genes are TRBV7-8 and TRBJ1-6; D is unresolved. The germline V gene encodes CDR1 SGHVS and CDR2 FQNEAQ. The CDR3 spans 14 residues. V shed 5 bases and J shed 8 bases, with 13 bases lying between them. The CDR3 reads CASSPSRRDSPLHF. As DNA, the CDR3 is TGTGCCAGCAGCCCCTCTAGGAGGGATTCACCCCTCCACTTT.

The DNA of the CDR3 is TGTGCCAGCAGTGCGCAATCAGGGATCGGGTACAATGAGCAGTTCTTC. Protein product: CASSAQSGIGYNEQFF. The chain links TRBV6-4 to TRBJ2-1; weak D call: TRBD1 (5 bases). V was shortened by 4 bases and J by 4 bases, with 17 bases between the two germline ends. CDR3 size: 16 residues. Germline V CDR1 and CDR2: MRHNA, SNTAGT.

The chain recombines TRBV10-2 with TRBJ1-4; 7 bases are shared with TRBD1. The CDR3 loop spans 14 amino acids. After removal of 3 bases from V and 7 bases from J, the junction contained 5 bases not matched to a gene. Germline CDR1 and CDR2: WSHSY and SAAADI. The DNA for the CDR3 is TGCGCCAGCAGTGATCAGGGGGGTGGTGAAAAACTGTTTTTT. Its protein product is CASSDQGGGEKLFF.

Here the CDR3 reads CASSYSGGAVKEQFF. The CDR3 coding sequence is TGCGCCAGCAGCTATAGCGGGGGGGCGGTCAAAGAGCAGTTCTTC. This chain connects TRBV5-1 to TRBJ2-1, with TRBD2 identical over 11 bases. The junction had 9 bases not matched to a gene; V was cut back by 3 bases and J by 10 bases. Germline V CDR1 and CDR2: SGHRS, YFSETQ. The CDR3 length is 15 residues.

This clone was found a few times. This chain joins TRBV11-3 and TRBJ2-1; TRBD1 matches 7 bases. There are 13 residues in the CDR3. The V segment lost 1 base and the J segment 10 bases; nucleotides outside the gene matches: 4. Germline V gene lookup returns CDR1 SGHNT and CDR2 YENEEA. In DNA, the CDR3 is TGTGCCAGCAGCTTAGGACAGGGACGCGAGCAGTTCTTC. It translates to CASSLGQGREQFF.

This clone was detected only once. The gene calls are TRBV20-1 and TRBJ2-7; possibly TRBD2 for D (6 bases). The CDR3 covers 14 residues. CDR1 is DFQATT, CDR2 SNEGSKA, per germline (reference sequence). The V end was cut by 5 bases, the J end by 3 bases, with 17 bases between. The CDR3 region is CSAGGRTNLYEQYV. CDR3 bases: TGCAGTGCTGGTGGCCGGACTAACCTCTACGAGCAGTACGTC.

The chain combines TRBV27 with TRBJ2-7; 13 bases are a match to TRBD2. This CDR3 contains 19 residues. Germline V gene lookup returns CDR1 MNHEY and CDR2 SMNVEV (reference sequence). V was clipped by 0 bases and J by 4 bases; unmatched bases: 12. CDR3: CASSLSVSRGLAGLYEQYF. In nucleotides, the CDR3 is TGTGCCAGCAGTTTATCGGTCAGTAGGGGACTAGCGGGACTATACGAGCAGTACTTC.

The chain recombines TRBV18 with TRBJ1-6; D may be TRBD1 (5 bases). The V gene lost 0 bases and the J gene lost 4 bases, with 13 bases spanning the gap. Germline loops: CDR1 KGHSH, CDR2 LQKENI. The CDR3 contains 17 residues. For the CDR3, the DNA is TGTGCCAGCTCACCACCGTTCGGAGGGGTATATAATTCACCCCTCCACTTT. This translates into CASSPPFGGVYNSPLHF.

The rearrangement links TRBV10-1 to TRBJ2-3; maybe TRBD2 (5 bases). The CDR3 totals 16 residues. Per germline, CDR1 WNHNN and CDR2 SYGVQD (reference sequence). The germline V and J ends were trimmed by 6 bases and 2 bases, with 18 bases remaining between them. The CDR3 protein is CASRLTSAGNTDTQYF. As DNA, the CDR3 is TGCGCCAGCAGACTGACCTCTGCCGGGAACACAGATACGCAGTATTTT.